The 29 T cell receptor beta chains below were found in one sample sequenced in a study of cytomegalovirus exposure and HLA in healthy donors. PCR employed 60 Vbeta and 13 Jbeta primers. Here immunoSEQ multiplex PCR was the method, and the copy in TCRdb shows in-frame clones only, minus some. The repertoire consists of about 170,000 clones, with about four fifths occurring once and the leading ten covering 1%. Specimen: PBMCs. These receptors all stem from a woman aged 45-65 years in good health and CMV-seropositive.

Regarding this clone: A junction boundary mismatches the germline segment, possibly from a read error. The chain joins TRBV19 to TRBJ2-6; D is possibly TRBD2 (5 bases). The length of the CDR3 is 16 residues. Germline V gene sequence: CDR1 LNHDA, CDR2 SQIVND (reference sequence). Here the CDR3 DNA reads TGTGCCAGTAGCATAGGACTGCTCTCTGGGGCCAACGTCCTGACTTTC. Amino acids: CASSIGLLSGANVLTF.

This clone was seen a few times. The chain joins TRBV29-1 to TRBJ2-3, with no clear D. Germline-derived CDR1 and CDR2 are SQVTM and ANQGSEA. The V end was cut by 7 bases, the J end by 2 bases, with 13 bases between. This CDR3 contains 13 residues. Written as DNA, the CDR3 is TGCAGCGCCTGGGCAAGGAACACAGATACGCAGTATTTT. Protein: CSAWARNTDTQYF.

The gene calls are TRBV25-1 and TRBJ2-1; a possible D gene is TRBD1 (6 bases). CDR3 length: 15 amino acids. Between the trimmed V and J ends, which lost 1 base and 3 bases, there was a span of 10 bases. The V gene's germline CDR1 is MGHDK and CDR2 SYGVNS. The CDR3 DNA sequence: TGTGCCAGCAGTGAATCCGGGACAAACTACAATGAGCAGTTCTTC. It translates to CASSESGTNYNEQFF.

The J gene is TRBJ2-1, the V gene TRBV7-2; weak D call: TRBD1 (5 bases). The germline CDR1 and CDR2 sequences are SGHTA and FQGNSA. This CDR3 has 12 amino acids. Trimming left V 4 bases short and J 9 bases short, with 10 bases between. The CDR3: CASSSGWGEQFF. The CDR3 DNA reads as TGTGCCAGCAGCTCAGGGTGGGGTGAGCAGTTCTTC.

The chain couples TRBV4-2 to TRBJ2-1, with no clear D. This CDR3 has 15 residues. The germline V gene encodes CDR1 LGHNA and CDR2 YNFKEQ. V shed 0 bases and J shed 6 bases, with 12 bases lying between them. Written as DNA, the CDR3 is TGTGCCAGCAGCCAAGAAGCGTCCTACACCAATGAGCAGTTCTTC. This translates into CASSQEASYTNEQFF.

V and J are TRBV28 and TRBJ2-5; TRBD2 matches at 9 bases. V was clipped by 6 bases and J by 1 base; unmatched bases: 9. Germline assignment: CDR1 MDHEN and CDR2 SYDVKM. The CDR3 sequence is 16 residues long. As DNA, the CDR3 is TGTGCCAGCAGCGAGATTAGCGGGAGTGGCCAAGAGACCCAGTACTTC. It translates to CASSEISGSGQETQYF. The full variable domain, in which reference TRBV28 and TRBJ2-5 provide the parts outside the CDR3, is DVKVTQSSRYLVKRTGEKVFLECVQDMDHENMFWYRQDPGLGLRLIYFSYDVKMKEKGDIPEGYSVSREKKERFSLILESASTNQTSMYLCASSEISGSGQETQYFGPGTRLLVL.

The gene calls are TRBV7-9 and TRBJ2-5; D perhaps matches TRBD2 (7 bases). Looked up from germline, CDR1 is SEHNR and CDR2 is FQNEAQ (reference sequence). The CDR3 extends over 18 amino acids. V lost 5 bases, J lost 4 bases, and 26 bases lay in between. The CDR3 protein is CASSTAGGGGRPSETQYF. The CDR3 DNA reads as TGTGCCAGCAGCACTGCCGGAGGGGGGGGGCGGCCGTCAGAGACCCAGTACTTC.

J is TRBJ2-7 and V is TRBV9; 8 bases are a match to TRBD2. The CDR3 extends over 14 amino acids. Germline-derived CDR1 and CDR2 are SGDLS and YYNGEE. V lost 1 base to trimming and J lost 2 bases; unmatched junction nucleotides: 2. The CDR3 here is CASSVLAGPYEQYF. DNA of the CDR3: TGTGCCAGCAGCGTATTAGCGGGGCCCTACGAGCAGTACTTC. The full variable domain, its missing parts supplied by reference TRBV9 and TRBJ2-7, is DSGVTQTPKHLITATGQRVTLRCSPRSGDLSVYWYQQSLDQGLQFLIQYYNGEERAKGNILERFSAQQFPDLHSELNLSSLELGDSALYFCASSVLAGPYEQYFGPGTRLTVT.

The rearrangement links TRBV7-9 to TRBJ1-1, with 7 bases aligning to TRBD1. Looked up from germline, CDR1 is SEHNR and CDR2 is FQNEAQ (reference sequence). This CDR3 region has 14 residues. Trimming removed 5 bases from V and 11 bases from J; junction bases left unmatched: 14. The CDR3 nucleotides are TGTGCCAGCAGCCACCCCCGGGACAGAGATGAGGCTTTCTTT. It codes for CASSHPRDRDEAFF.

The CDR3 region has the DNA TGTGCCAGCAACCACGTTCGGGGGGGGCTTGGCTACACCTTC. Its translation is CASNHVRGGLGYTF. The gene calls are TRBV28 and TRBJ1-2; TRBD1 is a possible D gene (6 bases). The CDR3 has 14 amino acids. Looked up from germline, CDR1 is MDHEN and CDR2 is SYDVKM. Trimming cost V 7 bases and J 7 bases, with 19 bases left between them.

The V call is TRBV4-1, the J call TRBJ1-1; TRBD1 matches at 7 bases. V dropped 0 bases and J dropped 1; count of bases not matched to a gene: 11. Germline assignment: CDR1 MGHRA and CDR2 YSYEKL. The CDR3 runs 18 residues. CDR3 loop: CASSQELLTGTENTEAFF. CDR3 coding DNA: TGCGCCAGCAGCCAAGAGCTCTTAACCGGGACAGAGAACACTGAAGCTTTCTTT.

The V and J genes are TRBV6-5 and TRBJ1-2; TRBD1 matches at 11 bases. The CDR3 is 15 amino acids. CDR1 and CDR2 (germline): MNHEY, SVGAGI. V gave up 2 bases and J gave up 4 bases; unmatched junction bases: 3. Written as DNA, the CDR3 is TGTGCCAGCAGTTACGGACAGGGGGCGAGCTATGGCTACACCTTC. It yields the protein CASSYGQGASYGYTF.

The rearrangement joins TRBV5-4 to TRBJ2-7; D call uncertain. The CDR3 is 14 residues long. With 0 bases removed from V and 0 bases from J, the gap between germline ends came to 7 bases. CDR1 and CDR2 from the germline V gene are SGHNT and YYREEE (reference sequence). The CDR3 DNA is TGTGCCAGCAGCTTGGGGGCAGACTCCTACGAGCAGTACTTC. It translates to CASSLGADSYEQYF.

CDR3 sequence: CASSPRTGYQETQYF. The CDR3 DNA follows: TGTGCCAGCTCACCACGTACGGGGTACCAAGAGACCCAGTACTTC. The chain is built from TRBV18 and TRBJ2-5; perhaps TRBD2 as D (5 bases). CDR3 length: 15 amino acids. Germline-derived CDR1 and CDR2 are KGHSH and LQKENI. Between the trimmed V and J ends, which lost 1 base and 0 bases, there was a span of 9 bases. Based on the CDR3 plus reference TRBV18 and TRBJ2-5, the full variable domain is NAGVMQNPRHLVRRRGQEARLRCSPMKGHSHVYWYRQLPEEGLKFMVYLQKENIIDESGMPKERFSAEFPKEGPSILRIQQVVRGDSAAYFCASSPRTGYQETQYFGPGTRLLVL.

The CDR3 nucleotides read TGCGCCAGCAGCAGGGGGACGGATTCCTACGAGCAGTACTTC. Its translation: CASSRGTDSYEQYF. The V and J genes are TRBV5-1 and TRBJ2-7, with TRBD1 as a possible D gene (6 bases). CDR1 SGHRS and CDR2 YFSETQ come from the germline V gene. The CDR3 is 14 amino acids. V was shortened by 4 bases and J by 1 base, with 12 bases between the two germline ends.

The rearrangement joins TRBV7-2 to TRBJ1-4; D is ambiguous. This CDR3 contains 15 residues. Germline V gene sequence: CDR1 SGHTA, CDR2 FQGNSA. V lost 5 bases, J lost 2 bases, and 12 bases lay in between. The CDR3 region is CASSVESGTNEKLFF. In DNA form, the CDR3 reads TGTGCCAGCAGCGTCGAGAGCGGGACTAATGAAAAACTGTTTTTT.

V is TRBV4-3 and J is TRBJ2-7, with 7 positions matching TRBD1. The J segment lost 4 bases and the V segment lost 1 base, leaving 7 bases of the junction unmatched. Germline CDR1 is LGHNA and CDR2 is YSLEER. CDR3 length: 15 residues. In DNA form, the CDR3 reads TGCGCCAGCAGCCAAGTAGTAGTGACAGGGTACGAGCAGTACTTC. Amino acid sequence: CASSQVVVTGYEQYF.

The gene calls are TRBV2 and TRBJ1-5, with D hard to call. The CDR3 extends over 14 amino acids. Germline V gene data show CDR1 as SNHLY and CDR2 as FYNNEI. Trimming shortened V by 4 bases and J by 0 bases, and 7 bases separated the two germline ends. The CDR3 loop is CASSVAVSNQPQHF. The CDR3 region has the DNA TGTGCCAGCAGTGTGGCGGTTAGCAATCAGCCCCAGCATTTT. The variable domain in full, with the rest retrieved from reference TRBV2 and TRBJ1-5, is EPEVTQTPSHQVTQMGQEVILRCVPISNHLYFYWYRQILGQKVEFLVSFYNNEISEKSEIFDDQFSVERPDGSNFTLKIRSTKLEDSAMYFCASSVAVSNQPQHFGDGTRLSIL.

This chain joins TRBV27 and TRBJ1-1; tentative D call: TRBD1 (6 bases). The V and J ends lost 2 bases and 14 bases respectively, with 18 bases between them. The CDR3 length is 13 residues. From germline, CDR1 is MNHEY and CDR2 SMNVEV (reference sequence). The CDR3 reads CASSLIPGVLGFF. The CDR3 DNA follows: TGTGCCAGCAGTTTAATCCCAGGGGTGTTAGGGTTCTTT.

This chain connects TRBV4-2 to TRBJ2-7; 7 nucleotides align to TRBD2. The CDR3 runs 15 residues. Germline values: CDR1 LGHNA, CDR2 YNFKEQ. The V segment lost 1 base and the J segment 2 bases; nucleotides outside the gene matches: 5. CDR3 coding DNA: TGTGCCAGCAGCCAAGCGGGAGGAGATACCTACGAGCAGTACTTC. Protein sequence: CASSQAGGDTYEQYF.

This sequence joins TRBV2 and TRBJ1-1, with TRBD1 matching 9 bases. This CDR3 has 15 residues. The germline gives CDR1 SNHLY, CDR2 FYNNEI. J gave up 7 bases and V 4 bases, and 10 bases lay outside the gene matches. CDR3: CASSVDRGTRYEAFF. The DNA for the CDR3 is TGTGCCAGCAGTGTGGACAGGGGTACAAGATATGAAGCTTTCTTT.

The rearrangement uses TRBV12-5 and TRBJ2-5; TRBD2 might be the D (6 bases). CDR1 is LGHNT and CDR2 is FRNRAP in the germline V gene. The CDR3 runs to 12 residues. The V gene lost 1 base and the J gene lost 7 bases, with 7 bases spanning the gap. CDR3 protein: CASGLDGGTQYF. The CDR3, as DNA: TGTGCTAGTGGTTTGGACGGGGGGACCCAGTACTTC. Full variable domain (missing parts from reference TRBV12-5 and TRBJ2-5): DARVTQTPRHKVTEMGQEVTMRCQPILGHNTVFWYRQTMMQGLELLAYFRNRAPLDDSGMPKDRFSAEMPDATLATLKIQPSEPRDSAVYFCASGLDGGTQYFGPGTRLLVL.

This chain links TRBV10-3 with TRBJ1-1; TRBD1 matches 8 bases. Germline loops: CDR1 ENHRY, CDR2 SYGVKD. The CDR3 has 15 amino acids. Trimming cost V 0 bases and J 5 bases; bases outside gene matches: 5. The DNA of the CDR3 is TGTGCCATCAGTGAGTCTCAGGGGGCTTGGACTGAAGCTTTCTTT. It encodes CAISESQGAWTEAFF.

This clone was detected a few times. The chain recombines TRBV25-1 with TRBJ2-5, with 7 positions matching TRBD2. The CDR3 loop spans 15 amino acids. Germline V gene lookup returns CDR1 MGHDK and CDR2 SYGVNS. Germline trimming cut 1 base from V and 5 bases from J; bases unmatched to any gene: 7. As DNA, the CDR3 is TGTGCCAGCAGTGAATTTCGGCAGGGAGGGGAGACCCAGTACTTC. It encodes CASSEFRQGGETQYF. Using reference TRBV25-1 and TRBJ2-5 for the parts outside the CDR3, the full variable domain is EADIYQTPRYLVIGTGKKITLECSQTMGHDKMYWYQQDPGMELHLIHYSYGVNSTEKGDLSSESTVSRIRTEHFPLTLESARPSHTSQYLCASSEFRQGGETQYFGPGTRLLVL.

This chain links TRBV7-3 with TRBJ2-6; maybe TRBD2 (6 bases). The germline gives CDR1 SGHTA, CDR2 FQGTGA. The CDR3 runs to 15 residues. The V and J ends lost 5 bases and 3 bases respectively, with 11 bases between them. This chain's CDR3 is CASSRRASGANVLTF. CDR3 nucleotides: TGTGCCAGCAGCCGGAGGGCGAGTGGGGCCAACGTCCTGACTTTC.

This clone has a single count. The junction shows a germline mismatch at one end, possibly a read error. V gene TRBV7-7 combines with J gene TRBJ2-2, with D perhaps matching TRBD2 (7 bases). Per the germline V gene, CDR1 is SSHAT and CDR2 is FNYEAQ (reference sequence). This CDR3 region has 16 residues. This CDR3 reads CASSLVGGTKAGELFF. The CDR3 DNA reads as TGTGCTAGCAGCTTAGTGGGAGGGACAAAGGCCGGGGAGCTGTTTTTT.

The genes are TRBV28 and TRBJ2-7, with 8 bases matching TRBD1. Germline V CDR1 and CDR2: MDHEN, SYDVKM. V dropped 5 bases and J dropped 4; count of bases not matched to a gene: 1. The CDR3 length is 12 residues. The CDR3: CASSRTGYEQYF. Written as DNA, the CDR3 is TGTGCCAGCAGTCGGACAGGGTACGAGCAGTACTTC.

The chain joins TRBV5-6 to TRBJ1-3, with 8 bases identical to TRBD1. The CDR3 extends over 15 amino acids. Trimming at V came to 1 base and at J to 3 bases, leaving 3 bases not matched to a gene. Germline CDR1 reads SGHDT; CDR2 reads YYEEEE. The CDR3 DNA follows: TGTGCCAGCAGCTTGCCGACAGGGGTTGGAAACACCATATATTTT. This gives the protein CASSLPTGVGNTIYF.

The CDR3 bases are TGTGCCAGCAGAGTTGGGACAGCACCCTCCTACGAGCAGTACTTC. It codes for CASRVGTAPSYEQYF. The J gene is TRBJ2-5, the V gene TRBV6-5; 7 nucleotides agree with TRBD1. Matching the DNA end better, TRBJ2-7 makes the J call doubtful. The CDR3 extends over 15 amino acids. Germline V gene sequence: CDR1 MNHEY, CDR2 SVGAGI.